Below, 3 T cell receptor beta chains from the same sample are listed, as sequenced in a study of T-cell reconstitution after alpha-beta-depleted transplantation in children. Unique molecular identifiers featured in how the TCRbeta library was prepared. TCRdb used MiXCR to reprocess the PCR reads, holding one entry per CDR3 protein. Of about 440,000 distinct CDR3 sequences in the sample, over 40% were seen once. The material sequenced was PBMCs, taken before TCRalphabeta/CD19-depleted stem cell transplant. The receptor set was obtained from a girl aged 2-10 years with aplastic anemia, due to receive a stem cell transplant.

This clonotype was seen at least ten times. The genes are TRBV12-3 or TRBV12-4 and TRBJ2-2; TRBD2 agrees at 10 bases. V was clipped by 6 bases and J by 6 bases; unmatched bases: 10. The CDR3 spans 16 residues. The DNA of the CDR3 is TGTGCCAGCAGACCCCAAAGCGGGAGGGGCTCCGGGGAGCTGTTTTTT. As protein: CASRPQSGRGSGELFF.

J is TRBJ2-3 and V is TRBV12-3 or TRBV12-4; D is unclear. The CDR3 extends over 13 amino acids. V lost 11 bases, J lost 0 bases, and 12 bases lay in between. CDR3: CACRPSSTDTQYF. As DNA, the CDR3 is TGTGCCTGCCGCCCTTCCAGCACAGATACGCAGTATTTT.

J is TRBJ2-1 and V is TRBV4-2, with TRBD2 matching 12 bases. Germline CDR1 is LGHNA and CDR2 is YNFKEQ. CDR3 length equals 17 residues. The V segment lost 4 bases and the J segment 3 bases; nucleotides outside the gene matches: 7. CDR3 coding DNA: TGTGCCAGCAGCCGAGCTCTAGCGGGAGGGCTCTACAATGAGCAGTTCTTC. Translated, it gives CASSRALAGGLYNEQFF.